Listed here are 14 T cell receptor beta chains from one sample, sequenced in a study of T cell repertoires in cytomegalovirus infection. TCRdb fed the reads into MiXCR, producing one record per CDR3 protein. The sample lists approximately 320,000 distinct CDR3 sequences, around a tenth occurring once. The sequencing input was PBMCs. The receptors here all came from a human donor in good health (CMV status not recorded). Some clones in this sample may be carry-over from other donors' samples.

Only a few counts were recorded for this clonotype. The V call is TRBV7-2, the J call TRBJ1-5; no definite D call. The V and J ends lost 4 bases and 0 bases respectively, with 10 bases between them. This CDR3 region has 15 residues. Germline-derived CDR1 and CDR2 are SGHTA and FQGNSA. As DNA, the CDR3 is TGTGCCAGCAGCTATTGGGGAGGTAGCAATCAGCCCCAGCATTTT. Residues: CASSYWGGSNQPQHF.

This clonotype came up a few times. The J gene is TRBJ2-2, the V gene TRBV6-1; D perhaps matches TRBD1 (5 bases). The germline V gene encodes CDR1 MNHNS and CDR2 SASEGT. The V end was cut by 1 base, the J end by 0 bases, with 6 bases between. CDR3 length equals 15 residues. The CDR3 region is CASSEGTPNTGELFF. The CDR3 DNA reads TGTGCCAGCAGTGAAGGGACACCGAACACCGGGGAGCTGTTTTTT.

This clonotype was picked up many times. The chain couples TRBV7-2 to TRBJ2-1; 7 bases align to TRBD2. The trim removed 4 bases at V and 6 bases at J, leaving 6 bases unmatched. The CDR3 has 14 amino acids. CDR1 is SGHTA, CDR2 FQGNSA, per germline. CDR3 sequence: CASSWGTNLNEQFF. In nucleotides, the CDR3 is TGTGCCAGCAGCTGGGGGACTAACCTCAATGAGCAGTTCTTC.

This clonotype was seen ten or more times. The chain carries TRBV24-1 and TRBJ1-5; weak D call: TRBD1 (5 bases). The length of the CDR3 is 20 residues. Trimming removed 1 base at V and 0 bases at J, with 21 bases between. Germline V gene lookup returns CDR1 KGHDR and CDR2 SFDVKD. CDR3 in DNA: TGTGCCACCAGTGATTTCGGGGACGGCACCGCGAGCGATAGCAATCAGCCCCAGCATTTT. The encoded protein is CATSDFGDGTASDSNQPQHF.

The rearrangement uses TRBV6-5 and TRBJ1-1; D ambiguous. The CDR3 sequence is 13 residues long. The V gene lost 7 bases and the J gene lost 1 base, with 10 bases spanning the gap. Per germline, CDR1 MNHEY and CDR2 SVGAGI. The chain's CDR3 is CASTPSGNTEAFF. The DNA for the CDR3 is TGTGCCAGCACTCCTTCAGGGAACACTGAAGCTTTCTTT.

This sequence joins TRBV3-1 and TRBJ2-5; 7 nucleotides match TRBD1. J was trimmed by 4 bases and V by 4 bases; bases with no gene match: 3. The CDR3 has 13 amino acids. In germline, CDR1 is LGHDT, CDR2 YNNKEL (reference sequence). The CDR3 DNA reads as TGTGCCAGCAGCCTACAGGGGACAGAGACCCAGTACTTC. Protein product: CASSLQGTETQYF.

At least ten counts were recorded for this clonotype. V gene TRBV5-1 combines with J gene TRBJ2-5; TRBD2 matches 10 bases. CDR1 and CDR2 (germline): SGHRS, YFSETQ. The CDR3 is 15 residues long. V shed 4 bases and J 1 base; nucleotides not matched to a gene: 4. The CDR3 is CASSLLAGRQETQYF. The CDR3 DNA sequence: TGCGCCAGCAGCCTACTAGCGGGACGCCAAGAGACCCAGTACTTC. Full variable domain (remainder filled in from reference TRBV5-1 and TRBJ2-5): KAGVTQTPRYLIKTRGQQVTLSCSPISGHRSVSWYQQTPGQGLQFLFEYFSETQRNKGNFPGRFSGRQFSNSRSEMNVSTLELGDSALYLCASSLLAGRQETQYFGPGTRLLVL.

The sample holds many counts of this clonotype. The chain has TRBV15 and TRBJ2-5; possibly TRBD1 or TRBD2 for D (5 bases each). The germline V and J ends were trimmed by 4 bases and 3 bases, with 15 bases remaining between them. The CDR3 is made up of 15 amino acids. Germline V gives CDR1 LNHNV, CDR2 YYDKDF (reference sequence). This chain's CDR3 is CATSKRRGVKETQYF. CDR3 nucleotides: TGTGCCACCAGCAAGCGGCGAGGGGTAAAAGAGACCCAGTACTTC.

This clonotype was observed at least ten times. CDR3 amino acids: CASSPLEDTQYF. CDR3 DNA: TGTGCCAGCAGCCCCTTGGAGGATACGCAGTATTTT. J is TRBJ2-3 and V is TRBV7-8, with D unclear. V lost 5 bases and J 6 bases, leaving 9 bases between the germline ends. CDR1 is SGHVS and CDR2 is FQNEAQ in the germline V gene. The CDR3 is 12 amino acids. Full variable domain (missing parts from reference TRBV7-8 and TRBJ2-3): GAGVSQSPRYKVAKRGQDVALRCDPISGHVSLFWYQQALGQGPEFLTYFQNEAQLDKSGLPSDRFFAERPEGSVSTLKIQRTQQEDSAVYLCASSPLEDTQYFGPGTRLTVL.

This clonotype was picked up a small number of times. The chain is built from TRBV19 and TRBJ2-7, with TRBD1 matching over 7 bases. Germline loops: CDR1 LNHDA, CDR2 SQIVND (reference sequence). Germline trimming cut 4 bases from V and 2 bases from J; bases unmatched to any gene: 17. This CDR3 is 18 amino acids long. CDR3 loop: CASSKFKPVGTVTYEQYF. The DNA of the CDR3 is TGTGCCAGTAGTAAATTCAAACCGGTCGGGACAGTGACCTACGAGCAGTACTTC.

On this clonotype: A read error is possible here, since a much larger clone lies one base away. This chain uses TRBV2 with TRBJ2-1; TRBD2 agrees at 8 bases. This CDR3 has 15 amino acids. V was clipped by 6 bases and J by 0 bases; unmatched bases: 4. Germline V gene data show CDR1 as SNHLY and CDR2 as FYNNEI. DNA of the CDR3: TGTGCCAGCAGCGGGAGGGAACGCTCCTACAATGAGCAGTTCTTC. As protein: CASSGRERSYNEQFF. Full variable domain (outside the CDR3, taken from reference TRBV2 and TRBJ2-1): EPEVTQTPSHQVTQMGQEVILRCVPISNHLYFYWYRQILGQKVEFLVSFYNNEISEKSEIFDDQFSVERPDGSNFTLKIRSTKLEDSAMYFCASSGRERSYNEQFFGPGTRLTVL.

In this sample, this clonotype turned up a few times. This chain links TRBV7-9 with TRBJ2-2; D unresolved. The CDR3 runs to 16 residues. CDR1 is SEHNR and CDR2 is FQNEAQ in the germline V gene (reference sequence). Deletions cut 2 bases from V and 2 bases from J, with 12 bases between. The CDR3 protein is CASSLLLTSNTGELFF. The CDR3 nucleotides are TGTGCCAGCAGCTTACTGTTAACCTCCAACACCGGGGAGCTGTTTTTT.

The chain is built from TRBV7-2 and TRBJ2-2; D unclear. The germline CDR1 and CDR2 sequences are SGHTA and FQGNSA. This CDR3 has 15 amino acids. V lost 3 bases, J lost 1 base, and 9 bases lay in between. In nucleotides, the CDR3 is TGTGCCAGCAGCTTCCAAGCTTGGAACACCGGGGAGCTGTTTTTT. It codes for CASSFQAWNTGELFF.

This clonotype was seen many times. V usage is TRBV7-6 and J usage is TRBJ2-3; D may be TRBD2 (6 bases). CDR1 is SGHVS and CDR2 is FNYEAQ in the germline V gene. There are 17 residues in the CDR3. The V and J ends lost 5 bases and 0 bases respectively, with 18 bases between them. As DNA, the CDR3 is TGTGCCAGCAGCCCTAGAGCTGGGACTGGTAGCACAGATACGCAGTATTTT. It encodes CASSPRAGTGSTDTQYF.